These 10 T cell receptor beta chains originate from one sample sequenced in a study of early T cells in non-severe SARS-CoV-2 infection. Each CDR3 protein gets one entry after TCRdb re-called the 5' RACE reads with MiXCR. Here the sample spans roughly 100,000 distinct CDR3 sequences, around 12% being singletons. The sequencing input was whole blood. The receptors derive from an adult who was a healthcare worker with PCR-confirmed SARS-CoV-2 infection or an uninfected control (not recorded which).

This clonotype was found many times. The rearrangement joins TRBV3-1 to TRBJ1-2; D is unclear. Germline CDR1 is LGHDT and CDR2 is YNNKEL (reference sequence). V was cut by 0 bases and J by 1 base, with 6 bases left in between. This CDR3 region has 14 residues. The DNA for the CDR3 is TGTGCCAGCAGCCAAGAGCCGGTTAACTATGGCTACACCTTC. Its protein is CASSQEPVNYGYTF.

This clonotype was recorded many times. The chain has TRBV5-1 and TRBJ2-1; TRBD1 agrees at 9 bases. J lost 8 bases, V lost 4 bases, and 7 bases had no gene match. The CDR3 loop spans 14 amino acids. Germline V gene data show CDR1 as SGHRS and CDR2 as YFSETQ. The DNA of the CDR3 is TGCGCCAGCAGCATGGGACAGGGTAACGATGAGCAGTTCTTC. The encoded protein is CASSMGQGNDEQFF.

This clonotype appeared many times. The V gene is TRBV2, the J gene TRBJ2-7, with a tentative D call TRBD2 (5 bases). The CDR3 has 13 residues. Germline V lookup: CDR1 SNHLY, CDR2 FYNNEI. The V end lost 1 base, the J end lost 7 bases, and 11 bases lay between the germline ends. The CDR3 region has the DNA TGTGCCAGCAGTGAAGTCGGGTCGGGGGAGCAGTACTTC. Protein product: CASSEVGSGEQYF.

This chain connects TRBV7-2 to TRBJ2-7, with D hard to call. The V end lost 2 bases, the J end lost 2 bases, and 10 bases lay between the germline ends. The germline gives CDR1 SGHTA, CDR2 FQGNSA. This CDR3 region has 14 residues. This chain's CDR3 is CASSLYPGTYEQYF. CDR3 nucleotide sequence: TGTGCCAGCAGCTTATACCCAGGCACCTACGAGCAGTACTTC.

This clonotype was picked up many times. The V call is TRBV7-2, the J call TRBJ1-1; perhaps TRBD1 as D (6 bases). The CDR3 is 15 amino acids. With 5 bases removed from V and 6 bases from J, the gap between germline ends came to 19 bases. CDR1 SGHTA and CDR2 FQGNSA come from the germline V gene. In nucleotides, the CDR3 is TGTGCCAGCAGCGCACAGGGTCGTACGTGGTCTGAAGCTTTCTTT. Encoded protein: CASSAQGRTWSEAFF.

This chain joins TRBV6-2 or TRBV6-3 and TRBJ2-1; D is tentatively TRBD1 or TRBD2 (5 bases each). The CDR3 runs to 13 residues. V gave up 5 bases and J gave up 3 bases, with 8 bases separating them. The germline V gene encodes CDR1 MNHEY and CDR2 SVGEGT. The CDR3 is CASSGTDYNEQFF. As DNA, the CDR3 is TGTGCCAGCAGTGGGACGGACTACAATGAGCAGTTCTTC.

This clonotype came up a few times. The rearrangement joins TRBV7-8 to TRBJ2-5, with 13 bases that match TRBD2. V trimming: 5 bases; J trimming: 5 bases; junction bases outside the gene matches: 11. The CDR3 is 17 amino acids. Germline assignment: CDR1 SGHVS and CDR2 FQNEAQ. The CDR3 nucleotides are TGTGCCAGCAGCCCGCGAGAGGGACTAGCGGGAAGTGAGACCCAGTACTTC. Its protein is CASSPREGLAGSETQYF. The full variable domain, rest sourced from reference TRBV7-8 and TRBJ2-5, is GAGVSQSPRYKVAKRGQDVALRCDPISGHVSLFWYQQALGQGPEFLTYFQNEAQLDKSGLPSDRFFAERPEGSVSTLKIQRTQQEDSAVYLCASSPREGLAGSETQYFGPGTRLLVL.

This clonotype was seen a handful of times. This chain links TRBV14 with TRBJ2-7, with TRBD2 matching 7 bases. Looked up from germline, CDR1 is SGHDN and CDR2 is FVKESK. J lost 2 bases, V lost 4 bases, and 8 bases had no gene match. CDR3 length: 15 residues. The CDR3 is CASSPWGSGTYEQYF. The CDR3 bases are TGTGCCAGCAGCCCCTGGGGGAGCGGGACCTACGAGCAGTACTTC.

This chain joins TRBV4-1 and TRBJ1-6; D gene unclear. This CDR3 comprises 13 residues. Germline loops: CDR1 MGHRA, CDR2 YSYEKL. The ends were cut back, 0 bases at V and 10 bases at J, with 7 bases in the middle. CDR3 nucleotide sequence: TGCGCCAGCAGCCAAGACGATCGGTCACCCCTCCACTTT. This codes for CASSQDDRSPLHF.

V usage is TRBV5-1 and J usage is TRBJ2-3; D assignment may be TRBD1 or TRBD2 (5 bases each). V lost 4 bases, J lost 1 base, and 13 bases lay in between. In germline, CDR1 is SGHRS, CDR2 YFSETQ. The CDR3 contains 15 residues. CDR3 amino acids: CASSPRGVGTDTQYF. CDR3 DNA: TGCGCCAGCAGCCCCCGGGGCGTGGGCACAGATACGCAGTATTTT.